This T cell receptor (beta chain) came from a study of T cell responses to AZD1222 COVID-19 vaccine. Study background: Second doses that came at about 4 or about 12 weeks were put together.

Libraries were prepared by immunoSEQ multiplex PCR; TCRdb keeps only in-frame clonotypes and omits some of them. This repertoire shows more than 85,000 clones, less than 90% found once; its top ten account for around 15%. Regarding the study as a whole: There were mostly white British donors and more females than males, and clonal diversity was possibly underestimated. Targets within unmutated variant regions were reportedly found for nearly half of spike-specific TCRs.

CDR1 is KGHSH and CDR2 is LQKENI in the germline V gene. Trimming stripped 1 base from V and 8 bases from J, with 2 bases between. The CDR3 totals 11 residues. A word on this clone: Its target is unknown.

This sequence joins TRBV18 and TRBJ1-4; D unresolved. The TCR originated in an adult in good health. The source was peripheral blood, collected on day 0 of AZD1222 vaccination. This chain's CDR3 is CASSPREKLFF. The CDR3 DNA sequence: TGTGCCAGCTCACCACGCGAAAAACTGTTTTTT.